Below, 18 T cell receptor beta chains from the same sample are listed, as sequenced in a study of CD8 T cells in Susac syndrome. The authors reverse transcribed roughly 0.5 to 1 ug RNA with random hexamers. One entry per CDR3 protein, called by TCRdb with MiXCR from the immunoSEQ multiplex PCR reads. This table has about 160,000 distinct CDR3 sequences, approximately 90% appearing once. Material for sequencing was CD4+ T cells from PBMCs. These receptor sequences come from a human donor in good health.

The chain couples TRBV10-3 to TRBJ2-7, with 9 positions matching TRBD2. V lost 9 bases and J lost 0; bases outside the gene matches: 3. The CDR3 totals 13 residues. Germline-derived CDR1 and CDR2 are ENHRY and SYGVKD. In nucleotides, the CDR3 is TGTGCCATGACTAGCGGAAACTCCTACGAGCAGTACTTC. Residues: CAMTSGNSYEQYF.

The chain carries TRBV2 and TRBJ2-1, with D unresolved. CDR1 and CDR2 (germline): SNHLY, FYNNEI. CDR3 length equals 14 residues. The ends were cut back, 4 bases at V and 3 bases at J, with 10 bases in the middle. DNA for the CDR3: TGTGCCAGCAGTGGAGACGGAAACTACAATGAGCAGTTCTTC. Translating it yields CASSGDGNYNEQFF. Full variable domain (missing parts from reference TRBV2 and TRBJ2-1): EPEVTQTPSHQVTQMGQEVILRCVPISNHLYFYWYRQILGQKVEFLVSFYNNEISEKSEIFDDQFSVERPDGSNFTLKIRSTKLEDSAMYFCASSGDGNYNEQFFGPGTRLTVL.

The genes are TRBV7-2 and TRBJ2-7; the match to TRBD2 covers 7 bases. Germline V gene lookup returns CDR1 SGHTA and CDR2 FQGNSA. This CDR3 spans 15 amino acids. V lost 0 bases and J lost 2; bases outside the gene matches: 4. CDR3 in amino acids: CASSLASGETYEQYF. CDR3 sequence (DNA): TGTGCCAGCAGCTTAGCCAGCGGGGAGACCTACGAGCAGTACTTC.

The chain employs TRBV7-2 and TRBJ2-7; D perhaps matches TRBD1 (5 bases). In germline, CDR1 is SGHTA, CDR2 FQGNSA. The CDR3 is 13 residues long. V shed 4 bases and J shed 4 bases, with 11 bases lying between them. Here the CDR3 DNA reads TGTGCCAGCAGCTCCCGAAGGGGTTACGAGCAGTACTTC. This translates into CASSSRRGYEQYF.

J is TRBJ2-7 and V is TRBV7-2; a possible D gene is TRBD2 (5 bases). The germline V gene encodes CDR1 SGHTA and CDR2 FQGNSA. Trimming left V 5 bases short and J 1 base short, with 12 bases between. The CDR3 has 14 amino acids. The CDR3 is CASSPGLLSYEQYF. The CDR3 nucleotides are TGTGCCAGCAGCCCCGGACTTCTATCCTACGAGCAGTACTTC.

This chain joins TRBV28 and TRBJ2-2; weak D call: TRBD1 (8 bases). CDR3 length equals 16 residues. Trimming shortened V by 7 bases and J by 5 bases, and 20 bases separated the two germline ends. Per germline, CDR1 MDHEN and CDR2 SYDVKM. CDR3 nucleotides: TGTGCCAGCACCCCTATTACAGGGGGGGGAACCGGGGAGCTGTTTTTT. It specifies CASTPITGGGTGELFF.

This sequence joins TRBV29-1 and TRBJ1-4; 8 bases fit TRBD1. J was trimmed by 8 bases and V by 2 bases; bases with no gene match: 4. The CDR3 extends over 13 amino acids. Germline assignment: CDR1 SQVTM and CDR2 ANQGSEA. CDR3 nucleotide sequence: TGCAGCGTTGAAACAGGGGGAAACGAAAAACTGTTTTTT. It is translated as CSVETGGNEKLFF.

The gene calls are TRBV19 and TRBJ2-7; 9 nucleotides align to TRBD1. The CDR3 runs to 14 residues. V lost 0 bases, J lost 4 bases, and 1 base stayed unmatched. The V gene's germline CDR1 is LNHDA and CDR2 SQIVND (reference sequence). CDR3 coding DNA: TGTGCCAGTAGTATAGAGACAGGGGGGTACGAGCAGTACTTC. It is translated as CASSIETGGYEQYF. Full variable domain (remainder filled in from reference TRBV19 and TRBJ2-7): DGGITQSPKYLFRKEGQNVTLSCEQNLNHDAMYWYRQDPGQGLRLIYYSQIVNDFQKGDIAEGYSVSREKKESFPLTVTSAQKNPTAFYLCASSIETGGYEQYFGPGTRLTVT.

V is TRBV18 and J is TRBJ2-7, with 8 bases matching TRBD1. Germline V gives CDR1 KGHSH, CDR2 LQKENI. V lost 2 bases and J lost 6; bases outside the gene matches: 6. CDR3 length: 14 residues. The CDR3 coding sequence is TGTGCCAGCTCACCAGACAGGGGTGGAGGCGAGCAGTACTTC. Amino acid sequence: CASSPDRGGGEQYF.

The CDR3 sequence is CAPFLGEETQYF. As DNA, the CDR3 is TGTGCCCCCTTTCTAGGGGAAGAGACCCAGTACTTC. The rearrangement uses TRBV30 and TRBJ2-5, with D perhaps matching TRBD1 (5 bases). The V gene lost 8 bases and the J gene lost 3 bases, with 13 bases spanning the gap. The CDR3 loop spans 12 amino acids. Germline loops: CDR1 GTSNPN, CDR2 SVGIG (reference sequence).

The chain has TRBV20-1 and TRBJ2-3; 9 nucleotides agree with TRBD2. Germline V lookup: CDR1 DFQATT, CDR2 SNEGSKA (reference sequence). This CDR3 spans 15 amino acids. Trimming at V came to 6 bases and at J to 1 base, leaving 8 bases not matched to a gene. The CDR3 loop is CSANQREVGTDTQYF. CDR3 coding DNA: TGCAGTGCCAACCAGCGGGAGGTTGGCACAGATACGCAGTATTTT.

The rearrangement uses TRBV19 and TRBJ1-3; D is possibly TRBD1 (6 bases). CDR3 size: 14 residues. Germline V lookup: CDR1 LNHDA, CDR2 SQIVND (reference sequence). Between the trimmed V and J ends, which lost 5 bases and 7 bases, there was a span of 15 bases. CDR3 region: CASSSTGGRNTIYF. The CDR3 DNA reads TGTGCCAGTAGTTCGACAGGAGGAAGGAACACCATATATTTT.

The chain recombines TRBV5-1 with TRBJ2-7; 9 positions match TRBD2. The CDR3 extends over 16 amino acids. Trimming cost V 0 bases and J 0 bases; bases outside gene matches: 4. CDR1 is SGHRS and CDR2 is YFSETQ in the germline V gene. The CDR3 nucleotides are TGCGCCAGCAGCTTGGGACTAGCGGCATACTCCTACGAGCAGTACTTC. Translation gives CASSLGLAAYSYEQYF.

The J gene is TRBJ2-7, the V gene TRBV5-6; 8 bases fit TRBD2. J was trimmed by 0 bases and V by 2 bases; bases with no gene match: 4. Germline lookup yields CDR1 SGHDT and CDR2 YYEEEE. This CDR3 has 15 residues. The CDR3 bases are TGTGCCAGCAGCTTATTTAGCGGGACCTCCTACGAGCAGTACTTC. Translating gives CASSLFSGTSYEQYF.

This clonotype showed up just once. The chain links TRBV29-1 to TRBJ2-2, with unresolved D. The CDR3 is made up of 13 amino acids. Germline CDR1 is SQVTM and CDR2 is ANQGSEA. Trimming took off 8 bases at V and 2 bases at J, with 12 bases between the two ends. The CDR3 sequence: CSTQGLNTGELFF. Here the CDR3 DNA reads TGCAGCACCCAAGGCCTCAACACCGGGGAGCTGTTTTTT.

The chain recombines TRBV14 with TRBJ2-5; 9 bases are a match to TRBD1. The J segment lost 1 base and the V segment lost 3 bases, leaving 6 bases of the junction unmatched. CDR3 length: 16 amino acids. From germline, CDR1 is SGHDN and CDR2 FVKESK. For the CDR3, the DNA is TGTGCCAGCAGCCATCTGGGACAGGGAACCCAAGAGACCCAGTACTTC. Protein sequence: CASSHLGQGTQETQYF.

The genes are TRBV7-9 and TRBJ1-3, with D uncertain. Looked up from germline, CDR1 is SEHNR and CDR2 is FQNEAQ (reference sequence). V was trimmed by 2 bases and J by 4 bases, leaving 12 bases between them. The CDR3 is made up of 15 amino acids. The CDR3 spells CASSLTGTLGNTIYF. DNA for the CDR3: TGTGCCAGCAGCTTAACGGGAACGCTCGGAAACACCATATATTTT.

This chain connects TRBV28 to TRBJ1-1; D unresolved. From germline, CDR1 is MDHEN and CDR2 SYDVKM. The CDR3 runs 13 residues. The V and J ends lost 2 bases and 10 bases respectively, with 14 bases between them. The CDR3 loop reads CASSLGGKRVAFF. The CDR3 DNA follows: TGTGCCAGCAGTTTAGGCGGGAAAAGGGTAGCTTTCTTT. Full variable domain (outside the CDR3, taken from reference TRBV28 and TRBJ1-1): DVKVTQSSRYLVKRTGEKVFLECVQDMDHENMFWYRQDPGLGLRLIYFSYDVKMKEKGDIPEGYSVSREKKERFSLILESASTNQTSMYLCASSLGGKRVAFFGQGTRLTVV.